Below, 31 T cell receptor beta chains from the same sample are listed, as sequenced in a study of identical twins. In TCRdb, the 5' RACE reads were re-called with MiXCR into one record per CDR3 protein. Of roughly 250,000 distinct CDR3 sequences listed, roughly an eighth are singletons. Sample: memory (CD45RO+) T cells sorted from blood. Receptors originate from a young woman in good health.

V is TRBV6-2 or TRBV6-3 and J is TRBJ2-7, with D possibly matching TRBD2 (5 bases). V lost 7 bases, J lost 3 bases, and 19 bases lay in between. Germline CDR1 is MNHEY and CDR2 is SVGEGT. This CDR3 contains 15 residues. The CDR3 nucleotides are TGTGCCAGCAATCGGTGGATCGTGGAGGTCTACGAGCAGTACTTC. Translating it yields CASNRWIVEVYEQYF.

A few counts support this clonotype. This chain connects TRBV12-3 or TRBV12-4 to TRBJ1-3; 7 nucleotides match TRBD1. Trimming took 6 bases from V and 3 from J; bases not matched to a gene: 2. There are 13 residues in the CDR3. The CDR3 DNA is TGTGCCAGCAGACGGACAGGTGGAAACACCATATATTTT. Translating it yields CASRRTGGNTIYF.

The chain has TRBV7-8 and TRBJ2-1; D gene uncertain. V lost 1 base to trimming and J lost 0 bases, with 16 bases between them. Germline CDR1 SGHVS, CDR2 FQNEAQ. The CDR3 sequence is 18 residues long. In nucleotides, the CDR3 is TGTGCCAGCAGCTTAGGGGTCGGCTGGGCGAACTCCTACAATGAGCAGTTCTTC. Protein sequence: CASSLGVGWANSYNEQFF.

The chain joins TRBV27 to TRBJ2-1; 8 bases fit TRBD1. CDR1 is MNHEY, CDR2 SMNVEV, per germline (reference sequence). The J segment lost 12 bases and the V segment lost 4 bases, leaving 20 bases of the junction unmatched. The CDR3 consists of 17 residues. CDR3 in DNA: TGTGCCAGCAGTTCGCCCGCCAGACAGGGGCTATTTAGGGGGCAGTTCTTC. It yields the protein CASSSPARQGLFRGQFF.

This CDR3 is CATHKRRGTNTGELFF. The CDR3 DNA reads TGTGCCACACACAAACGCAGGGGGACGAACACCGGGGAGCTGTTTTTT. The rearrangement links TRBV12-3 or TRBV12-4 to TRBJ2-2; 7 positions match TRBD1. There are 16 residues in the CDR3. V gave up 10 bases and J gave up 0 bases; unmatched junction bases: 11.

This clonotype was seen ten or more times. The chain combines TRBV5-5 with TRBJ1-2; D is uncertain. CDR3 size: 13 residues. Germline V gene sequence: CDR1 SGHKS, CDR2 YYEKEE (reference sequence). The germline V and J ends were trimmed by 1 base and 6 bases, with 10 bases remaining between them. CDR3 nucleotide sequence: TGTGCCAGCAGCTTGTTGACAAAGGATGGCTACACCTTC. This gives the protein CASSLLTKDGYTF.

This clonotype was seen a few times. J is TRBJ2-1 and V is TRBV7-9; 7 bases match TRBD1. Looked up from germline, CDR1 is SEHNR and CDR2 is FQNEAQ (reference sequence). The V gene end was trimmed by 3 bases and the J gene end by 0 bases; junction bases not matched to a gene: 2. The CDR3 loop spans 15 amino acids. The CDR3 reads CASSFQGVSYNEQFF. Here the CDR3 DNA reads TGTGCCAGCAGCTTCCAGGGGGTCTCCTACAATGAGCAGTTCTTC.

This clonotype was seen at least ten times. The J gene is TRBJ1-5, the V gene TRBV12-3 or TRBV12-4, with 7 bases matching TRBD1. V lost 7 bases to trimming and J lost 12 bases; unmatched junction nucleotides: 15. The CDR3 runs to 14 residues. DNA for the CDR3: TGTGCCAGCACCAGGGGGGAGGGAAAGGTGCTCCAGCATTTT. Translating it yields CASTRGEGKVLQHF.

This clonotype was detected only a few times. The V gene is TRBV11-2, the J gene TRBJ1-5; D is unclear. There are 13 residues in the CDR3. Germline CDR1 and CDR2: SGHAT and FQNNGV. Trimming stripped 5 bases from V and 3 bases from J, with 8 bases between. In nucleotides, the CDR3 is TGTGCCAGCAGCCAAGACAACAATCAGCCCCAGCATTTT. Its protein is CASSQDNNQPQHF.

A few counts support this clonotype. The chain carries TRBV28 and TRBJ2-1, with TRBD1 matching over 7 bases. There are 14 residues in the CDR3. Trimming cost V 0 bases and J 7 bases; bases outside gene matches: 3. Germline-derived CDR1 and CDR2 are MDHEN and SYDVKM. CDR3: CASSLWARGNEQFF. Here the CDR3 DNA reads TGTGCCAGCAGTTTATGGGCCAGGGGGAATGAGCAGTTCTTC.

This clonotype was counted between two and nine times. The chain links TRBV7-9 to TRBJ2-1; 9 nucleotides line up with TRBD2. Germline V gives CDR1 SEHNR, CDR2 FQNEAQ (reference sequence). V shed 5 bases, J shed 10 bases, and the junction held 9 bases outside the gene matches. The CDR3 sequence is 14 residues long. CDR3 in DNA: TGTGCCAGCAGCCCGGGACTAGCTCCCCACGAGCAGTTCTTC. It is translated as CASSPGLAPHEQFF.

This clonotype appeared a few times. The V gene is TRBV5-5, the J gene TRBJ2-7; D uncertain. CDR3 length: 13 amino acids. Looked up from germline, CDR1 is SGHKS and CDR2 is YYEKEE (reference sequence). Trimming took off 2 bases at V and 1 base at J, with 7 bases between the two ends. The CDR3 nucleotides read TGTGCCAGCAGCTTACGGCAGTCCTACGAGCAGTACTTC. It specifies CASSLRQSYEQYF.

The CDR3 region has the DNA TGTGCCAGCAGCCATTCTAGGGATACGCAGTATTTT. This sequence encodes CASSHSRDTQYF. This chain joins TRBV7-2 and TRBJ2-3, with D hard to call. CDR3 length equals 12 residues. V lost 5 bases and J 6 bases, leaving 9 bases between the germline ends. CDR1 is SGHTA, CDR2 FQGNSA, per germline.

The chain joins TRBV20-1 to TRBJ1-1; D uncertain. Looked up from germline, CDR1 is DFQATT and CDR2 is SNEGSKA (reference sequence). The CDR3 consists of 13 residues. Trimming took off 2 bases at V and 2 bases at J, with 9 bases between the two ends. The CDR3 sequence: CSARLGSNTEAFF. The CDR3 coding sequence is TGCAGTGCTAGATTGGGTAGTAACACTGAAGCTTTCTTT.

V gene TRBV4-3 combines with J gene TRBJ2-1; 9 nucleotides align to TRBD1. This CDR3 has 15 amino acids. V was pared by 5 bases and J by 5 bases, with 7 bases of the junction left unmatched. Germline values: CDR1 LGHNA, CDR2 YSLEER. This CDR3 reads CASSGWTGVNNEQFF. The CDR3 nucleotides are TGCGCCAGCAGCGGTTGGACAGGGGTAAACAATGAGCAGTTCTTC.

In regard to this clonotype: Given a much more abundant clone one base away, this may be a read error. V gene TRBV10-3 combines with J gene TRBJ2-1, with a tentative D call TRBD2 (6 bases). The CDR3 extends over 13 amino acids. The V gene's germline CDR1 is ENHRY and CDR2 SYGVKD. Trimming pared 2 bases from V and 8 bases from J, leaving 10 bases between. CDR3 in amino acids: CAISERSSDEQFF. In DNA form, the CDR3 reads TGTGCCATCAGTGAGAGATCTAGCGATGAGCAGTTCTTC.

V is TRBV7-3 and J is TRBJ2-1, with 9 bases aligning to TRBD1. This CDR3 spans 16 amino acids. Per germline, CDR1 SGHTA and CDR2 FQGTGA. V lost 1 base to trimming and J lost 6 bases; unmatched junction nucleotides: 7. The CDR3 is CASSLSSGTGLNEQFF. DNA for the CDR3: TGTGCCAGCAGCTTAAGCTCAGGGACAGGGCTCAATGAGCAGTTCTTC.

The CDR3 here is CATEAQTGGNEQFF. In DNA form, the CDR3 reads TGCGCCACCGAAGCTCAGACTGGAGGCAATGAGCAGTTCTTC. The chain joins TRBV5-1 to TRBJ2-1; perhaps TRBD2 as D (5 bases). Germline V lookup: CDR1 SGHRS, CDR2 YFSETQ. Trimming took off 9 bases at V and 6 bases at J, with 19 bases between the two ends. The CDR3 covers 14 residues.

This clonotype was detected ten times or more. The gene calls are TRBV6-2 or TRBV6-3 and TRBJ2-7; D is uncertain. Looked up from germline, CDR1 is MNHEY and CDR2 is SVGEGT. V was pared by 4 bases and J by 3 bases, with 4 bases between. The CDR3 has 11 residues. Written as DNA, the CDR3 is TGTGCCAGCAGTTCGTACTACGAGCAGTACTTC. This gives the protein CASSSYYEQYF.

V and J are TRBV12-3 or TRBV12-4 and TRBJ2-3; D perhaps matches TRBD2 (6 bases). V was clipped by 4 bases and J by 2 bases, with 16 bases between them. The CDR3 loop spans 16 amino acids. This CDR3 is CASSSSLAGSTDTQYF. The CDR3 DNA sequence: TGTGCCAGCAGTTCCTCCTTGGCGGGGTCCACAGATACGCAGTATTTT.

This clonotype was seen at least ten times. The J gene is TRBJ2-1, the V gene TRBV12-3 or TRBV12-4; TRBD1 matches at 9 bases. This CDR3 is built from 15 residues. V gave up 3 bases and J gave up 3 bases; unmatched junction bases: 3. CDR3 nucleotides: TGTGCCAGCAGTTTTTCGACAGGGGGCTACAATGAGCAGTTCTTC. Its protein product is CASSFSTGGYNEQFF.

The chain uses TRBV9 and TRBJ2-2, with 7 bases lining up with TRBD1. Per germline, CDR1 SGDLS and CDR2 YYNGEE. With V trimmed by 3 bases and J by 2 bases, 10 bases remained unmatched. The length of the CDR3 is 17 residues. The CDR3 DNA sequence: TGTGCCAGCAGCGGCCGGGACAGACAATTAAACACCGGGGAGCTGTTTTTT. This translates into CASSGRDRQLNTGELFF.

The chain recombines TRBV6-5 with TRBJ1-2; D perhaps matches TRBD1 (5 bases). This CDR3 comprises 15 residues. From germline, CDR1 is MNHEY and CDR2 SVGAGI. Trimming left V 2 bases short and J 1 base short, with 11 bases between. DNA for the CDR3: TGTGCCAGCAGTTACCGTTCCAGGGATAACTATGGCTACACCTTC. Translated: CASSYRSRDNYGYTF.

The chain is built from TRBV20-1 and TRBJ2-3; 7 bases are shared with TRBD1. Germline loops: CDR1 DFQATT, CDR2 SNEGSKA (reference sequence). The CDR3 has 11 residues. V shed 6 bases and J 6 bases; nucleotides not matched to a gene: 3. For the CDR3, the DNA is TGCAGTGCGAACAGGGGTGATACGCAGTATTTT. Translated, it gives CSANRGDTQYF.

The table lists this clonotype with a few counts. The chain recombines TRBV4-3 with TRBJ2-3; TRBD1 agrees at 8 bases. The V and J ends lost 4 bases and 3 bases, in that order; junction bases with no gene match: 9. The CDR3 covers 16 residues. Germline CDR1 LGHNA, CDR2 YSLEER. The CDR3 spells CASSRVDRDTTDTQYF. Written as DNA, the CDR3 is TGCGCCAGCAGCCGAGTGGACAGGGATACGACAGATACGCAGTATTTT.

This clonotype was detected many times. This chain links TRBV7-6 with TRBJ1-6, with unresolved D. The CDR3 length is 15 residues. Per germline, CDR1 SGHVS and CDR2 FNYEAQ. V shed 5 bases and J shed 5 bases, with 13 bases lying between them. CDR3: CASSPPRIDNSPLHF. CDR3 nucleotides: TGTGCCAGCAGCCCCCCTCGGATCGATAATTCACCCCTCCACTTT.

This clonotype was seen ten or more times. The CDR3 bases are TGCAGCCCCACCCAGGGGAACACTGAAGCTTTCTTT. Amino acids: CSPTQGNTEAFF. The V gene is TRBV20-1, the J gene TRBJ1-1; possible D gene TRBD1, 5 bases. The V gene's germline CDR1 is DFQATT and CDR2 SNEGSKA (reference sequence). CDR3 length: 12 amino acids.

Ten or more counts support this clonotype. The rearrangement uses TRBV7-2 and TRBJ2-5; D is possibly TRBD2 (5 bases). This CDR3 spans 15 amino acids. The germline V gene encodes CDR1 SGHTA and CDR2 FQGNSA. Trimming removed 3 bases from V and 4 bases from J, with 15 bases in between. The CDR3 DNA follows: TGTGCCAGCAGCTTCGGTGATACCGGGGTAGAGACCCAGTACTTC. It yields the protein CASSFGDTGVETQYF.

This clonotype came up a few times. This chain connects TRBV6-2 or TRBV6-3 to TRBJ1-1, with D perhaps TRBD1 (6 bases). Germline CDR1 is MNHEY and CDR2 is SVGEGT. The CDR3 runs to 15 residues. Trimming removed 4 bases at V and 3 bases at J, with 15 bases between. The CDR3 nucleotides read TGTGCCAGCAGTTCCGCGCAAGGACAGCACACTGAAGCTTTCTTT. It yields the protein CASSSAQGQHTEAFF.

The DNA for the CDR3 is TGTGCCAGCTCACCGAGCCCAGGGTCGGAGACCCAGTACTTC. Encoded protein: CASSPSPGSETQYF. The chain has TRBV18 and TRBJ2-5, with D perhaps matching TRBD1 (5 bases). The CDR3 length is 14 residues. V shed 3 bases and J shed 5 bases, with 13 bases lying between them. The germline gives CDR1 KGHSH, CDR2 LQKENI.

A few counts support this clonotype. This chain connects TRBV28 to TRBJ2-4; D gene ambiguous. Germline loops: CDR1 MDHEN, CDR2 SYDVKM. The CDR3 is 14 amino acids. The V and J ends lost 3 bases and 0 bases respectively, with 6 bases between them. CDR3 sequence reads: CASSFWLAKNIQYF. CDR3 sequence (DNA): TGTGCCAGCAGTTTTTGGTTAGCCAAAAACATTCAGTACTTC.